This entry features one T cell receptor (beta chain) sequence. The repertoire was sequenced with immunoSEQ multiplex PCR; TCRdb's copy has only in-frame clones and lacks some. The sample has around 2,000,000 clones, about 92% seen once; the top ten hold 1.5% to 2%. CD8 cells regarded as naive lacked CD45RO, were positively chosen for CCR7, and omitted terminally differentiated effector memory CD45RA+ cells. The sample comes from a study of shared clonotypes between healthy human individuals. The V gene end was trimmed by 6 bases and the J gene end by 9 bases; junction bases not matched to a gene: 12. The CDR3 contains 14 residues. CDR1 SGHAT and CDR2 FQNNGV come from the germline V gene.

V gene TRBV11-2 combines with J gene TRBJ2-3; TRBD2 matches 7 bases. This TCR was sampled from a young man in good health. Some clones in this sample may be carry-over from other donors' samples. The sample taken for sequencing was naive CD8+ T cells from PBMCs. The CDR3 loop reads CASRPGLGRGTQYF. The DNA for the CDR3 is TGTGCCAGCAGACCAGGACTAGGGAGGGGCACGCAGTATTTT.